This T cell receptor beta chain was captured by sequencing in a study of T cell changes during pregnancy in multiple sclerosis. Only in-frame clones appear in the TCRdb table, and some are missing; sequencing was by immunoSEQ multiplex PCR. The sample records roughly 73,000 clones, 85% to 95% being singletons. The CDR3 runs to 18 residues. Germline V lookup: CDR1 SGHDT, CDR2 YYEEEE. Trimming left V 3 bases short and J 3 bases short, with 25 bases between. Here the sequenced sample was peripheral blood, taken in the second trimester of pregnancy. The receptor was derived from a female donor in good health, enrolled as a control in a pregnancy study. This chain connects TRBV5-6 to TRBJ2-7; D remains ambiguous. In nucleotides, the CDR3 is TGTGCCAGCAGCTCCGCGACTGGCCCAATCGCCAAAATCTACGAGCAGTACTTC. It encodes CASSSATGPIAKIYEQYF.